A selection of T cell receptor beta chains follows, all from one sample in a study of T cells in localized non-small cell lung cancer. Only in-frame clones appear in the TCRdb table, and some are missing; sequencing was by immunoSEQ multiplex PCR. The sample includes approximately 2,500 clones, about a fifth seen only once; the top ten take 15% to 19%. Sequenced here: normal lung tissue next to the tumor, sampled before any cancer treatment. The receptors stem from a man aged 40-75 years with stage I squamous cell lung carcinoma. Both conserved end residues are trimmed from each CDR3.

v_gene,len,CDR3aa
TRBV15,14,ASSLAGGGSAGELF
TRBV19,12,ASSIRGDGEKLF
TRBV28,14,ASGLAGVHSSYEQY
TRBV12-5,17,ASGLVAGTGYFSYNEQF
TRBV28,14,ASSPGLAGGGNEQF
TRBV18,15,ASSPVPGQISGNTIY
TRBV9,11,ASKGQKNQPQH
TRBV11-3,14,ASSFGWVGSNQPQH
TRBV6-8,11,ASSYYPGDTQY
TRBV4-1,14,ASSPGTGNTNSPLH
TRBV5-1,14,ASSPGQGVSGNTIY
TRBV18,12,ASSPAVSNTEAF
TRBV7-4,11,ASSTRTGDGYT
TRBV10-3,13,AISESDDLPAEQY
TRBV6-8,13,ASSNRGTTNEKLF
TRBV6-8,12,ASSYGPTDYGYT
TRBV30,12,AWTGTGGLETQY
TRBV12-5,12,ASSGRPTNEKLF
TRBV18,11,ASSARGDQPQH
TRBV29-1,11,SVERGVNTEAF
TRBV6-8,14,ASSYSEESSYNEQF
TRBV5-1,16,ASSVAGTSGGSYNEQF
TRBV6-8,14,ASRVPGHQTAYGYT
TRBV6-8,12,ASSFHAGSGELF
TRBV9,13,ASSVGSGTYNEQF
TRBV5-1,12,ASSQGQDNSPLH
TRBV25-1,11,ASRRRGDGEAF
TRBV28,11,ASQYRGNQPQH
TRBV6-8,16,ASSSPFSGGFRTGELF
TRBV11-3,13,ASSSQGAAMNEQF
TRBV11-3,13,ASSLHGSYNSPLH
TRBV11-1,13,ASSSLQGRGNTQY
TRBV11-3,12,ASSSLGGRETQY
TRBV28,14,ASSFPPFPGGDTQY
TRBV11-3,12,ASSQPQGDNEQF
TRBV19,13,ASSIVGSGNTEAF
TRBV6-8,14,ASSSTFPTGGYGYT
TRBV29-1,12,SVHSGSGANVLT
TRBV14,13,ASSRVAGLTGELF
TRBV27,14,ASSFGLAGGPDEQF
TRBV6-8,12,ASSRDRGTNEQF
TRBV11-3,14,ASSATSGIKTGELF
TRBV6-8,15,ATTRGTGGSLGQPQH
TRBV11-3,12,ASSLQGNDEKLF
TRBV6-8,12,ASSPTGFNEKLF
TRBV30,13,AWTPPPALNTEAF
TRBV30,10,ASGPMNTEAF
TRBV6-8,14,ASTKDRPSGTHEQY
TRBV28,12,ASTTVATNEKLF
TRBV11-3,14,ASSLDGQISGNTIY
TRBV6-8,11,ASSLDQPYEQY